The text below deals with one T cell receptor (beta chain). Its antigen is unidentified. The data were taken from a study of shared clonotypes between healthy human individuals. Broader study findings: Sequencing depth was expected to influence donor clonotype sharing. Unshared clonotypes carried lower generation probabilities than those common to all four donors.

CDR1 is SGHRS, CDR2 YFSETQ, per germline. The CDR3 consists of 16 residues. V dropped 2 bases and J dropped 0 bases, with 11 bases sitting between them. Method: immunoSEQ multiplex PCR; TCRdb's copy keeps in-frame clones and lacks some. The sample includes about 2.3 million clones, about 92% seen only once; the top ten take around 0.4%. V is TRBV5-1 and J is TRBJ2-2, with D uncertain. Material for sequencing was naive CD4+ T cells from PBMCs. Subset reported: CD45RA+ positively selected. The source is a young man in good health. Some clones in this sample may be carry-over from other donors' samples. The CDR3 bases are TGCGCCAGCAGCTTTCTTGGGCTAGCGAACACCGGGGAGCTGTTTTTT. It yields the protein CASSFLGLANTGELFF.